This T cell receptor beta chain was observed in a study of T cell responses to AZD1222 COVID-19 vaccine. Findings and limits, study-wide: At baseline, just a handful of AZD1222 recipients tested seropositive. Close to half of spike-specific TCRs reportedly recognize unmutated variant regions. The donors showed a predominance of white British ancestry and of females, with possible underestimation of clonal diversity.

TCRdb keeps only in-frame clones here, not all; method: immunoSEQ multiplex PCR. This table holds about 100,000 clones, around 87% found once. To note about this clone: Its antigen is unidentified.

Germline values: CDR1 MNHEY, CDR2 SMNVEV (reference sequence). V shed 7 bases and J shed 2 bases, with 13 bases lying between them. This CDR3 has 14 amino acids. The receptor's source is an adult in good health. V gene TRBV27 combines with J gene TRBJ2-3; maybe TRBD1 (6 bases). The input for sequencing was peripheral blood, taken on day 0 of MenACWY control vaccination. The CDR3 DNA sequence: TGTGCCAGCACCTGGGGGCACCTCACAGATACGCAGTATTTT. Protein: CASTWGHLTDTQYF.